These 30 T cell receptor beta chains were all obtained from the same sample, sequenced in a study of blood T cell repertoires in COVID-19. The method was immunoSEQ multiplex PCR; TCRdb's version includes in-frame clones alone and lacks a portion of them. The sample lists more than 300,000 clones, 91% occurring once. The specimen was PBMCs or T cells enriched from blood (not recorded which). These receptors were obtained from a woman in her 40s who had been exposed to COVID-19.

The chain employs TRBV5-4 and TRBJ1-2, with a tentative D call TRBD1 (6 bases). The CDR3 loop spans 12 amino acids. The V gene lost 0 bases and the J gene lost 8 bases, with 8 bases spanning the gap. Germline CDR1 SGHNT, CDR2 YYREEE (reference sequence). The CDR3, as DNA: TGTGCCAGCAGCTTGGCCCAGGGGGGCTACACCTTC. Translating gives CASSLAQGGYTF.

As to this clone: Other DNA sequences within the sample encode an identical CDR3. The chain joins TRBV9 to TRBJ2-6; D remains ambiguous. From germline, CDR1 is SGDLS and CDR2 YYNGEE. The V and J ends lost 1 base and 0 bases respectively, with 2 bases between them. CDR3 length equals 14 residues. The CDR3 loop reads CASSVRSGANVLTF. The CDR3, as DNA: TGTGCCAGCAGCGTACGCTCTGGGGCCAACGTCCTGACTTTC. The full variable domain, with the rest looked up from reference TRBV9 and TRBJ2-6, is DSGVTQTPKHLITATGQRVTLRCSPRSGDLSVYWYQQSLDQGLQFLIQYYNGEERAKGNILERFSAQQFPDLHSELNLSSLELGDSALYFCASSVRSGANVLTFGAGSRLTVL.

The gene calls are TRBV27 and TRBJ2-2, with TRBD2 matching over 7 bases. V shed 7 bases, J shed 4 bases, and the junction held 9 bases outside the gene matches. The CDR3 is 15 amino acids. Germline CDR1 and CDR2: MNHEY and SMNVEV (reference sequence). This chain's CDR3 is CASKTSPGVTGELFF. CDR3 sequence (DNA): TGTGCCAGCAAGACTAGCCCGGGGGTCACCGGGGAGCTGTTTTTT.

This clone was counted between two and nine times. This sequence joins TRBV5-1 and TRBJ2-5; TRBD2 aligns across 8 bases. This CDR3 contains 16 residues. The junction had 11 bases not matched to a gene; V was cut back by 4 bases and J by 3 bases. Germline lookup yields CDR1 SGHRS and CDR2 YFSETQ. The CDR3: CASSPRASGREETQYF. The CDR3 DNA reads as TGCGCCAGCAGCCCCCGGGCCAGCGGGAGAGAAGAGACCCAGTACTTC.

The chain couples TRBV29-1 to TRBJ2-1; 11 bases fit TRBD2. The germline CDR1 and CDR2 sequences are SQVTM and ANQGSEA. With V trimmed by 7 bases and J by 9 bases, 11 bases remained unmatched. The CDR3 contains 14 residues. CDR3 bases: TGCAGCGCCCCGGGGGTAGCGGGGGGGAGTGAGCAGTTCTTC. This translates into CSAPGVAGGSEQFF.

This rearrangement joins TRBV24-1 to TRBJ2-3, with 7 bases lining up with TRBD1. The V segment lost 4 bases and the J segment 6 bases; nucleotides outside the gene matches: 9. The CDR3 has 15 residues. The germline V gene encodes CDR1 KGHDR and CDR2 SFDVKD. The chain's CDR3 is CATSDPGTERDTQYF. The CDR3 nucleotides are TGTGCCACCAGTGACCCCGGGACAGAGAGGGATACGCAGTATTTT.

The rearrangement uses TRBV3-1 (or the pseudogene TRBV3-2) and TRBJ2-7; 9 bases agree with TRBD2. The CDR3 loop spans 14 amino acids. The ends lost 6 bases at V and 1 base at J; junction bases unmatched: 4. Germline CDR1 is LGHDT and CDR2 is YNNKEL (reference sequence). CDR3: CASRREGLSYEQYF. Here the CDR3 DNA reads TGTGCCAGCAGGCGGGAGGGCCTGTCCTACGAGCAGTACTTC.

V usage is TRBV18 and J usage is TRBJ2-3; D is unresolved. V dropped 0 bases and J dropped 6 bases, with 13 bases sitting between them. The CDR3 spans 15 residues. Germline lookup yields CDR1 KGHSH and CDR2 LQKENI. The CDR3 loop reads CASSPPSPGIDTQYF. The CDR3, as DNA: TGTGCCAGCTCACCACCTTCGCCGGGTATCGATACGCAGTATTTT.

V usage is TRBV11-3 and J usage is TRBJ1-2; TRBD1 agrees at 7 bases. The length of the CDR3 is 18 residues. CDR1 SGHNT and CDR2 YENEEA come from the germline V gene. The trim removed 5 bases at V and 8 bases at J, leaving 23 bases unmatched. CDR3 DNA sequence: TGTGCCAGCAGCCAACTAAAATCAAAAATCGACAGGGCCGGCGGCTACACCTTC. Translated, it gives CASSQLKSKIDRAGGYTF. Variable domain in full (rest from reference TRBV11-3 and TRBJ1-2): EAGVVQSPRYKIIEKKQPVAFWCNPISGHNTLYWYLQNLGQGPELLIRYENEEAVDDSQLPKDRFSAERLKGVDSTLKIQPAELGDSAVYLCASSQLKSKIDRAGGYTFGSGTRLTVV.

This chain uses TRBV5-6 with TRBJ1-3; unclear D gene. CDR1 is SGHDT and CDR2 is YYEEEE in the germline V gene. Trimming left V 4 bases short and J 6 bases short, with 17 bases between. CDR3 length equals 15 residues. DNA of the CDR3: TGTGCCAGCAGCGCGCTTGGGCCCGATGCAAACACCATATATTTT. It encodes CASSALGPDANTIYF. Combining the CDR3 with reference TRBV5-6 and TRBJ1-3 gives the whole variable domain DAGVTQSPTHLIKTRGQQVTLRCSPKSGHDTVSWYQQALGQGPQFIFQYYEEEERQRGNFPDRFSGHQFPNYSSELNVNALLLGDSALYLCASSALGPDANTIYFGEGSWLTVV.

V is TRBV2 and J is TRBJ1-5; 10 nucleotides align to TRBD1. The CDR3 has 15 residues. Germline CDR1 and CDR2: SNHLY and FYNNEI. Unmatched junction bases numbered 5, after V lost 6 bases and J lost 3 bases. The CDR3 bases are TGTGCCAGCAGCGCCGGGACAGGGGTCAATCAGCCCCAGCATTTT. It codes for CASSAGTGVNQPQHF.

The gene calls are TRBV9 and TRBJ1-6; perhaps TRBD1 as D (5 bases). In germline, CDR1 is SGDLS, CDR2 YYNGEE. CDR3 length equals 14 residues. V was trimmed by 2 bases and J by 10 bases, leaving 13 bases between them. For the CDR3, the DNA is TGTGCCAGCAGCGTTCAAGGGGTCGGGTCACCCCTCCACTTT. This encodes CASSVQGVGSPLHF.

The V call is TRBV10-3, the J call TRBJ1-2; TRBD1 is a possible D gene (5 bases). The germline CDR1 and CDR2 sequences are ENHRY and SYGVKD. V lost 3 bases to trimming and J lost 2 bases, with 13 bases between them. The CDR3 spans 15 residues. The CDR3 nucleotides are TGTGCCATCAGTGATTGGGGCACCTCGAACTATGGCTACACCTTC. Translated: CAISDWGTSNYGYTF.

The J gene is TRBJ1-6, the V gene TRBV5-1; D gene unclear. The V end lost 1 base, the J end lost 10 bases, and 9 bases lay between the germline ends. Germline CDR1 SGHRS, CDR2 YFSETQ. The CDR3 consists of 13 residues. The CDR3 DNA reads as TGCGCCAGCAGCTTGTCGGAGAACTCACCCCTCCACTTT. Protein: CASSLSENSPLHF.

This clone was detected once. V usage is TRBV15 and J usage is TRBJ1-2; 8 bases match TRBD1. J gave up 2 bases and V 0 bases, and 14 bases lay outside the gene matches. CDR1 and CDR2 (germline): LNHNV, YYDKDF (reference sequence). The CDR3 totals 19 residues. In DNA, the CDR3 is TGTGCCACCAGCAGAGATTCCCGGACAGGGCCAAGGACGAACTATGGCTACACCTTC. It specifies CATSRDSRTGPRTNYGYTF.

Written as DNA, the CDR3 is TGTGCCAGTAGTCCCCGGGCCGGGGGATCCTACGAGCAGTACTTC. It specifies CASSPRAGGSYEQYF. The chain links TRBV19 to TRBJ2-7; D perhaps matches TRBD2 (6 bases). Trimming removed 5 bases from V and 1 base from J, with 15 bases in between. This CDR3 comprises 15 residues. Germline-derived CDR1 and CDR2 are LNHDA and SQIVND (reference sequence).

Turning to this clone: Other DNA sequences in this specimen translate into the identical CDR3. V is TRBV6-5 and J is TRBJ2-5, with 10 bases that match TRBD1. CDR3 length equals 14 residues. Germline assignment: CDR1 MNHEY and CDR2 SVGAGI. V lost 5 bases to trimming and J lost 5 bases; unmatched junction nucleotides: 5. CDR3: CASSRTGGGETQYF. In nucleotides, the CDR3 is TGTGCCAGCAGTCGGACAGGGGGAGGGGAGACCCAGTACTTC.

The V gene is TRBV7-3, the J gene TRBJ2-1; 7 nucleotides match TRBD1. Germline V gives CDR1 SGHTA, CDR2 FQGTGA. The CDR3 is 14 residues long. Losses at the gene ends were 5 bases for V and 4 bases for J; bases not matched to a gene: 5. In DNA form, the CDR3 reads TGTGCCAGCAGCCCGCCGGGACAGTACAATGAGCAGTTCTTC. Translated, it gives CASSPPGQYNEQFF.

The chain carries TRBV19 and TRBJ1-6; 7 positions agree with TRBD1. The J segment lost 3 bases and the V segment lost 4 bases, leaving 3 bases of the junction unmatched. Germline CDR1 is LNHDA and CDR2 is SQIVND (reference sequence). The CDR3 has 15 amino acids. The DNA of the CDR3 is TGTGCCAGTAGTAGAGGGGACAGCTATAATTCACCCCTCCACTTT. Amino acid sequence: CASSRGDSYNSPLHF.

The J gene is TRBJ1-2, the V gene TRBV7-9; D is undetermined. Germline CDR1 is SEHNR and CDR2 is FQNEAQ (reference sequence). The CDR3 is made up of 13 amino acids. Trimming left V 0 bases short and J 4 bases short, with 6 bases between. CDR3 DNA sequence: TGTGCCAGCAGCTTAGCGCTACTCTATGGCTACACCTTC. Translated: CASSLALLYGYTF.

V and J are TRBV19 and TRBJ1-4, with a tentative D call TRBD1 (5 bases). The CDR3 consists of 15 residues. Trimming removed 1 base from V and 4 bases from J, with 10 bases in between. The germline gives CDR1 LNHDA, CDR2 SQIVND (reference sequence). CDR3 DNA sequence: TGTGCCAGTAGTATAGCCCCGGGGGATAATGAAAAACTGTTTTTT. This translates into CASSIAPGDNEKLFF.

The chain has TRBV19 and TRBJ1-3, with 9 positions matching TRBD1. Germline assignment: CDR1 LNHDA and CDR2 SQIVND (reference sequence). The CDR3 contains 16 residues. J lost 2 bases, V lost 7 bases, and 9 bases had no gene match. This CDR3 reads CASISSDRGPGNTIYF. Here the CDR3 DNA reads TGTGCCAGTATATCGTCGGACAGGGGACCTGGAAACACCATATATTTT.

The V and J genes are TRBV12-5 and TRBJ2-3; D ambiguous. CDR1 is LGHNT, CDR2 FRNRAP, per germline. Trimming removed 7 bases from V and 2 bases from J, with 10 bases in between. The CDR3 spans 13 residues. The CDR3 protein is CASATTNTDTQYF. In nucleotides, the CDR3 is TGTGCTAGTGCCACCACAAACACAGATACGCAGTATTTT.

This chain links TRBV5-4 with TRBJ2-7; 12 bases align to TRBD2. The ends lost 8 bases at V and 2 bases at J; junction bases unmatched: 8. Germline V gene lookup returns CDR1 SGHNT and CDR2 YYREEE (reference sequence). There are 15 residues in the CDR3. CDR3 nucleotide sequence: TGTGCCAGTTTCCTAGCGGGGGGGCCCCCCTACGAGCAGTACTTC. It codes for CASFLAGGPPYEQYF.

J is TRBJ2-1 and V is TRBV29-1; 8 bases line up with TRBD1. Unmatched junction bases numbered 5, after V lost 6 bases and J lost 1 base. Germline-derived CDR1 and CDR2 are SQVTM and ANQGSEA. This CDR3 spans 14 amino acids. The CDR3: CSVRTGKSYNEQFF. As DNA, the CDR3 is TGCAGCGTACGGACAGGGAAATCCTACAATGAGCAGTTCTTC.

The V and J genes are TRBV30 and TRBJ2-3; no firm D call. CDR3 length equals 12 residues. Germline V gene sequence: CDR1 GTSNPN, CDR2 SVGIG (reference sequence). Trimming left V 3 bases short and J 3 bases short, with 7 bases between. CDR3 nucleotides: TGTGCCTGGAGCCATCGGACAGATACGCAGTATTTT. It encodes CAWSHRTDTQYF.

This sequence joins TRBV2 and TRBJ2-2; 7 positions match TRBD1. With 7 bases clipped from V and 6 bases from J, the junction kept 11 bases outside the gene matches. The CDR3 is 15 amino acids. Germline CDR1 SNHLY, CDR2 FYNNEI. The CDR3 protein is CASTKNRGVAGELFF. The CDR3 nucleotides read TGTGCCAGCACGAAAAACAGGGGAGTAGCCGGGGAGCTGTTTTTT.

The chain has TRBV7-2 and TRBJ2-7, with 12 bases aligning to TRBD2. From germline, CDR1 is SGHTA and CDR2 FQGNSA. CDR3 length equals 14 residues. Trimming cost V 5 bases and J 4 bases; bases outside gene matches: 3. CDR3 loop: CASSPTSGSYEQYF. The DNA of the CDR3 is TGTGCCAGCAGCCCGACTAGCGGGAGTTACGAGCAGTACTTC.

J is TRBJ1-1 and V is TRBV10-2, with 9 bases identical to TRBD1. The CDR3 is 14 amino acids. CDR1 is WSHSY, CDR2 SAAADI, per germline. Germline trimming cut 9 bases from V and 1 base from J; bases unmatched to any gene: 6. CDR3 in DNA: TGCGCCAGTATAGACAGGGGGTGGAACACTGAAGCTTTCTTT. Amino acids: CASIDRGWNTEAFF.

This clone was counted a single time. The chain is built from TRBV18 and TRBJ1-2; unclear D gene. The V and J ends lost 3 bases and 4 bases respectively, with 15 bases between them. There are 15 residues in the CDR3. Germline assignment: CDR1 KGHSH and CDR2 LQKENI. CDR3 DNA sequence: TGTGCCAGCTCACCGGCAGGAGGGAGCGGCTATGGCTACACCTTC. This codes for CASSPAGGSGYGYTF.